Following are 11 T cell receptor beta chains from one sample sequenced in a study of spatial heterogeneity in lung cancer. As to time point: sample taken at primary tumor resection. No cells were sorted before sequencing. The whole RNA sequenced was extracted from tumor, nontumor lung or frozen PBMC. Each CDR3 protein is one row after TCRdb ran MiXCR on the 5' RACE reads. The repertoire holds over 2,500 distinct CDR3 sequences, with nearly 4.5% as singletons. Sequences were derived from normal lung tissue next to the tumor, sampled at surgery. The receptors shown here come from a female donor with early-stage non-small cell lung cancer.

Sample share makes this clonotype medium-sized. This chain connects TRBV24-1 to TRBJ1-5; D gene uncertain. There are 14 residues in the CDR3. Germline lookup yields CDR1 KGHDR and CDR2 SFDVKD. The V and J ends lost 3 bases and 9 bases respectively, with 14 bases between them. This CDR3 is CATSDGVDGRPQHF. CDR3 nucleotides: TGTGCCACCAGTGATGGGGTGGACGGCCGGCCCCAGCATTTT.

This clonotype has a count of ten or more. V usage is TRBV6-1 and J usage is TRBJ2-5; 12 bases line up with TRBD1. The V and J ends lost 4 bases and 5 bases, in that order; junction bases with no gene match: 11. This CDR3 contains 17 residues. Germline V gives CDR1 MNHNS, CDR2 SASEGT. Here the CDR3 DNA reads TGTGCCAGCAGTGTTTGGCGAGGGACAGGGGGCAGGGAGACCCAGTACTTC. Amino acids: CASSVWRGTGGRETQYF.

This clonotype has ten or more counts. The rearrangement links TRBV20-1 to TRBJ2-3; TRBD2 agrees at 13 bases. The V and J ends lost 7 bases and 4 bases, in that order; junction bases with no gene match: 11. The CDR3 loop spans 16 amino acids. The germline CDR1 and CDR2 sequences are DFQATT and SNEGSKA (reference sequence). CDR3 sequence reads: CSDRTSGGFRADTQYF. CDR3 sequence (DNA): TGCAGTGACCGGACTAGCGGGGGCTTCAGGGCAGATACGCAGTATTTT.

This clonotype was recorded at least ten times. CDR3 amino acids: CASSQLQGNTEAFF. CDR3 bases: TGTGCCAGCAGCCAACTTCAGGGGAACACTGAAGCTTTCTTT. This rearrangement joins TRBV3-1 to TRBJ1-1, with D possibly TRBD1 on 5 matching bases. From germline, CDR1 is LGHDT and CDR2 YNNKEL (reference sequence). The ends were cut back, 2 bases at V and 1 base at J, with 8 bases in the middle. This CDR3 is built from 14 residues.

There are a few counts of this clonotype. The chain joins TRBV7-3 to TRBJ1-1; perhaps TRBD1 as D (5 bases). This CDR3 spans 13 amino acids. Looked up from germline, CDR1 is SGHTA and CDR2 is FQGTGA. V lost 2 bases and J lost 7, with 11 bases in between. CDR3 sequence (DNA): TGTGCCAGCAGCTTAGCTCGGGACGGTGAAGCTTTCTTT. It specifies CASSLARDGEAFF.

The chain is built from TRBV7-9 and TRBJ1-5; D is uncertain. The germline V gene encodes CDR1 SEHNR and CDR2 FQNEAQ (reference sequence). The CDR3 length is 12 residues. Trimming cost V 5 bases and J 3 bases, with 5 bases left between them. The CDR3 reads CASSQDNQPQHF. CDR3 bases: TGTGCCAGCAGCCAGGACAATCAGCCCCAGCATTTT. The variable domain in full, with the rest retrieved from reference TRBV7-9 and TRBJ1-5, is DTGVSQNPRHKITKRGQNVTFRCDPISEHNRLYWYRQTLGQGPEFLTYFQNEAQLEKSRLLSDRFSAERPKGSFSTLEIQRTEQGDSAMYLCASSQDNQPQHFGDGTRLSIL.

In its sample, this clonotype is medium-sized. The gene calls are TRBV7-8 and TRBJ1-1; unclear D gene. The CDR3 sequence is 14 residues long. V was cut by 1 base and J by 7 bases, with 13 bases left in between. Germline-derived CDR1 and CDR2 are SGHVS and FQNEAQ. CDR3 amino acids: CASSLGVQDHEAFF. CDR3 in DNA: TGTGCCAGCAGCTTAGGGGTCCAGGATCATGAAGCTTTCTTT. Full variable domain (rest looked up from reference TRBV7-8 and TRBJ1-1): GAGVSQSPRYKVAKRGQDVALRCDPISGHVSLFWYQQALGQGPEFLTYFQNEAQLDKSGLPSDRFFAERPEGSVSTLKIQRTQQEDSAVYLCASSLGVQDHEAFFGQGTRLTVV.

This clonotype is classed as medium-sized (0.01 to 0.1%). The gene calls are TRBV27 and TRBJ1-3; 9 bases agree with TRBD1. V gave up 4 bases and J gave up 5 bases; unmatched junction bases: 6. Germline lookup yields CDR1 MNHEY and CDR2 SMNVEV (reference sequence). The CDR3 is made up of 15 amino acids. The CDR3 coding sequence is TGTGCCAGCAGTTCCAAGGGGACAGGGCGAAACACCATATATTTT. Protein product: CASSSKGTGRNTIYF.

By share, this clonotype counts as large. The CDR3 region has the DNA TGTGCCAGCAGTGGGGAGGTCGGCGGGGCGCAGTATTTT. It is translated as CASSGEVGGAQYF. The chain has TRBV2 and TRBJ2-3, with a tentative D call TRBD2 (6 bases). Per germline, CDR1 SNHLY and CDR2 FYNNEI. The CDR3 is 13 amino acids. The V end was cut by 4 bases, the J end by 10 bases, with 15 bases between.

The sample holds many counts of this clonotype. This rearrangement joins TRBV18 to TRBJ2-7, with 12 bases matching TRBD1. J gave up 5 bases and V 2 bases, and 4 bases lay outside the gene matches. This CDR3 spans 15 amino acids. From germline, CDR1 is KGHSH and CDR2 LQKENI. The CDR3 is CASSPSGTGGNEQYF. CDR3 nucleotides: TGTGCCAGCTCACCAAGCGGGACAGGGGGCAACGAGCAGTACTTC.

This clonotype was seen many times. This chain connects TRBV4-2 to TRBJ2-3; the D is unclear. This CDR3 has 14 residues. Germline CDR1 and CDR2: LGHNA and YNFKEQ. Trimming stripped 0 bases from V and 6 bases from J, with 10 bases between. The CDR3 region has the DNA TGTGCCAGCAGCCAAGATGGCGCGTCGGATACGCAGTATTTT. Translation gives CASSQDGASDTQYF.